This is a list of T cell receptor beta chains from one sample in a study of blood T cell repertoires in COVID-19. Using immunoSEQ multiplex PCR, the repertoire was profiled, and TCRdb retains in-frame clones only, with some absent. The sample has 90,000 to 130,000 clones, approximately 68% seen once. The sequenced material came from peripheral blood. The receptors come from a woman in her fifties or sixties with acute or convalescent COVID-19. Both conserved end residues are part of each CDR3. The D gene is left open where the match is weak. Some rows mark clone size as missing; the rest say once, few, many or name a class of expanded clone.

CDR3	DNA	size	V	J	length	D
CSAHPGDGYTF	TGCAGTGCTCATCCCGGGGATGGCTACACCTTC	.	TRBV20-1	TRBJ1-2	11	.
CASSRQGPGRGTTGELFF	TGTGCCAGCAGCCGACAGGGGCCGGGTCGCGGGACCACCGGGGAGCTGTTTTTT	.	TRBV3-1/TRBV3-2	TRBJ2-2	18	TRBD1
CAISESGTGSYEKLFF	TGTGCCATCAGTGAGTCGGGAACAGGGAGTTATGAAAAACTGTTTTTT	.	TRBV10-3	TRBJ1-4	16	.
CASSQPGYTEAFF	TGTGCCAGCAGCCAGCCAGGCTACACTGAAGCTTTCTTT	few	TRBV3-1/TRBV3-2	TRBJ1-1	13	.
CASSRVSSSGNTIYF	TGTGCCAGCAGCCGCGTGTCCTCCTCTGGAAACACCATATATTTT	few	TRBV5-6	TRBJ1-3	15	.
CASSLGTGETNEKLFF	TGTGCCAGCAGCCTTGGGACAGGGGAAACTAATGAAAAACTGTTTTTT	.	TRBV9	TRBJ1-4	16	TRBD1
CASSERAGGRTDTQYF	TGTGCCAGCAGTGAGAGGGCGGGGGGGCGGACAGATACGCAGTATTTT	.	TRBV2	TRBJ2-3	16	TRBD2
CASSLVGGNGGYTF	TGTGCCAGCAGCTTGGTAGGGGGCAATGGCGGCTACACCTTC	few	TRBV5-6	TRBJ1-2	14	TRBD1
CASSSRTGNTEAFF	TGCGCCAGCAGCAGTCGTACAGGGAACACTGAAGCTTTCTTT	.	TRBV5-1	TRBJ1-1	14	.
CASNTGGRETQYF	TGTGCCAGTAATACAGGGGGCCGGGAGACCCAGTACTTC	many	TRBV7-8	TRBJ2-5	13	TRBD1
CASSQYRGGGANVLTF	TGTGCCAGCAGCCAATACAGGGGAGGTGGGGCCAACGTCCTGACTTTC	.	TRBV7-3	TRBJ2-6	16	.
CAWDQGFSAGNTIYF	TGTGCCTGGGATCAGGGTTTTTCTGCTGGAAACACCATATATTTT	once	TRBV30	TRBJ1-3	15	.
CATSDPRTGLYF	TGTGCCACCAGTGATCCGAGGACAGGCCTCTACTTC	.	TRBV24-1	TRBJ1-2	12	TRBD1
CASSKTGDSYNEQFF	TGCGCCAGCAGTAAAACAGGGGACTCCTACAATGAGCAGTTCTTC	.	TRBV5-1	TRBJ2-1	15	TRBD1
CASSTGTGVYSNQPQHF	TGTGCCAGCAGCACCGGGACAGGAGTTTATAGCAATCAGCCCCAGCATTTT	.	TRBV11-3	TRBJ1-5	17	TRBD1
CASSTQQRTGGTNEKLFF	TGTGCCAGCAGTACCCAACAAAGGACAGGTGGGACTAATGAAAAACTGTTTTTT	few	TRBV27	TRBJ1-4	18	TRBD1
CASSERTVKYTF	TGTGCCAGCAGTGAAAGGACAGTGAAGTACACCTTC	.	TRBV2	TRBJ1-2	12	.
CASSLSGQGNSPLHF	TGTGCCAGCAGTTTATCCGGACAGGGAAATTCACCCCTCCACTTT	.	TRBV27	TRBJ1-6	15	TRBD1
CASRLDRGLSPLHF	TGCGCCAGCAGACTTGACAGGGGACTTTCACCCCTCCACTTT	.	TRBV23-1	TRBJ1-6	14	TRBD1
CASSQSGTGGYEQYF	TGTGCCAGCTCACAATCCGGGACAGGAGGCTACGAGCAGTACTTC	.	TRBV18	TRBJ2-7	15	TRBD1
CASSRVSEGSNQPQHF	TGTGCCAGCAGCCGGGTTTCCGAGGGCAGCAATCAGCCCCAGCATTTT	many	TRBV5-5	TRBJ1-5	16	.
CASSPGQISGNTIYF	TGTGCCAGCTCACCCGGACAGATCTCTGGAAACACCATATATTTT	few	TRBV18	TRBJ1-3	15	.
CATSDLRGGYTF	TGTGCCACCAGTGATTTGAGGGGTGGCTACACCTTC	.	TRBV24-1	TRBJ1-2	12	.
CASSLSGGSGYEQYF	TGTGCCAGCAGCTTATCAGGGGGCTCTGGTTACGAGCAGTACTTC	once	TRBV7-2	TRBJ2-7	15	TRBD1
CASSQAGPGGTGELFF	TGTGCCAGCAGCCAAGCCGGGCCAGGGGGCACCGGGGAGCTGTTTTTT	.	TRBV11-1	TRBJ2-2	16	TRBD1
CASSHGTGGVYGYTF	TGTGCCAGCAGCCACGGGACAGGGGGCGTTTATGGCTACACCTTC	.	TRBV6-5	TRBJ1-2	15	TRBD1
CASSPSGGGYNEQFF	TGTGCCAGCTCCCCTAGCGGGGGGGGGTACAATGAGCAGTTCTTC	once	TRBV3-1/TRBV3-2	TRBJ2-1	15	TRBD2
CASSLDNGGPQHF	TGTGCCAGCAGCTTAGACAACGGCGGGCCCCAGCATTTT	.	TRBV11-2	TRBJ1-5	13	.
CASSRRELFGELFF	TGTGCCAGTAGTAGACGGGAGCTTTTCGGGGAGCTGTTTTTT	.	TRBV19	TRBJ2-2	14	.
CASEPGQRNIQYF	TGTGCCAGCGAACCGGGACAGAGGAACATTCAGTACTTC	.	TRBV2	TRBJ2-4	13	TRBD1
CATTEWGGREQFF	TGCGCCACTACAGAGTGGGGGGGTCGTGAGCAGTTCTTC	.	TRBV10-2	TRBJ2-1	13	TRBD2
CASSPGGASGQTDTQYF	TGTGCCAGCAGCCCTGGTGGGGCTAGCGGCCAAACAGATACGCAGTATTTT	.	TRBV7-3	TRBJ2-3	17	TRBD2
CASSFEDRGVRGNQPQHF	TGTGCCAGCAGTTTCGAGGACAGGGGCGTCCGGGGCAATCAGCCCCAGCATTTT	.	TRBV28	TRBJ1-5	18	TRBD1
CASSSGQGYYGYTF	TGTGCCAGCAGCTCTGGACAGGGGTACTATGGCTACACCTTC	many	TRBV5-5	TRBJ1-2	14	TRBD1
CAWSDAGNTEAFF	TGTGCCTGGAGTGATGCAGGAAACACTGAAGCTTTCTTT	few	TRBV30	TRBJ1-1	13	.
CASSLGSGGNTDTQYF	TGTGCCAGCAGCTTAGGATCGGGGGGGAACACAGATACGCAGTATTTT	.	TRBV7-8	TRBJ2-3	16	TRBD2
CASSYQSGWDSPYTF	TGTGCCAGCAGTTATCAATCGGGGTGGGACTCCCCCTACACCTTC	.	TRBV6-9	TRBJ1-2	15	.
CASSLRGQGNEKLFF	TGTGCCAGCAGCCTACGGGGACAGGGTAATGAAAAACTGTTTTTT	.	TRBV5-6	TRBJ1-4	15	TRBD1
CASSPGHGAFF	TGTGCCAGCTCACCAGGACATGGGGCTTTCTTT	.	TRBV18	TRBJ1-1	11	.
CASSRQGFGEKLFF	TGTGCCAGTAGTAGACAGGGCTTCGGCGAAAAACTGTTTTTT	.	TRBV19	TRBJ1-4	14	TRBD1